This T cell receptor (beta chain) was sequenced during a study of CD8 T cells in Susac syndrome. For the study at large: Clinically active disease was present in 5 or 6 of the sequenced Susac syndrome patients. Eight of these patients were in remission. Patients with Susac syndrome had blood drawn and were at that point therapy-naive, on corticosteroids, or on intravenous immunoglobulin alone.

The recently defined diagnostic criteria for definite or probable disease were met by the Susac syndrome patients. Germline CDR1 is SGDLS and CDR2 is YYNGEE. Trimming removed 0 bases from V and 0 bases from J, with 10 bases in between. The CDR3 length is 16 residues. An input of roughly 0.45 to 1 ug of RNA was subjected to reverse transcription using random hexamers. An immunoSEQ multiplex PCR amplified TCR beta CDR3 over 54 Vbeta and 13 Jbeta. One entry per CDR3 protein results from TCRdb running MiXCR on the immunoSEQ multiplex PCR reads. This table holds 150,000 or so distinct CDR3 sequences, around 95% found once.

The V gene is TRBV9, the J gene TRBJ1-3, with D hard to call. The source of this sequence is a human donor with Susac syndrome. Sequenced material: CD4+ T cells from PBMCs. The CDR3 nucleotides are TGTGCCAGCAGCGTAGAGCGGGGATACTCTGGAAACACCATATATTTT. Translating it yields CASSVERGYSGNTIYF.